This TCR beta chain was identified during a study of blood T cell repertoires in COVID-19. The ends lost 0 bases at V and 5 bases at J; junction bases unmatched: 15. Germline values: CDR1 MGHRA, CDR2 YSYEKL. This CDR3 contains 19 residues. Assay used: immunoSEQ multiplex PCR; TCRdb lists only in-frame clones, some missing. The table has about 130,000 clones, around 80% seen once. The material sequenced was peripheral blood. The origin of this receptor is a man aged 30 to 45 with COVID-19, enrolled during active disease. V and J are TRBV4-1 and TRBJ2-5; the match to TRBD2 covers 10 bases. CDR3 protein: CASSQEPRGAGGTWETQYF. In DNA, the CDR3 is TGCGCCAGCAGCCAAGAGCCCCGGGGAGCGGGAGGGACCTGGGAGACCCAGTACTTC.